A selection of T cell receptor beta chains follows, all from one sample in a study of T cell responses to AZD1222 COVID-19 vaccine. Data came from immunoSEQ multiplex PCR; TCRdb stores just in-frame clones and leaves some out. The repertoire includes around 130,000 clones, around nine tenths of them detected once, and 1.7% sits in the top ten. The input for sequencing was peripheral blood, taken on day 0 of AZD1222 vaccination. The receptors derive from an adult in good health. Both conserved end residues are part of each CDR3. Each record gives: CDR3 protein, CDR3 DNA, D gene, J gene, V gene, clone size. A D gene is named only where the DNA matches it firmly. A clone size is listed for some rows: how often the clone was seen (once, few, many), or a class if it is expanded.

cdr3_aa: CASSLTSVWDLQEQFF
cdr3_nt: TGTGCCAGCAGCTTGACGTCAGTTTGGGACCTCCAGGAGCAGTTCTTC
d_call: NA
j_call: TRBJ2-1
v_call: TRBV5-8
clone_size: NA

cdr3_aa: CASSPLSGRNAGELFF
cdr3_nt: TGTGCCAGCTCACCACTTAGCGGGAGGAACGCCGGGGAGCTGTTTTTT
d_call: TRBD2
j_call: TRBJ2-2
v_call: TRBV18
clone_size: NA

cdr3_aa: CASSTQGDTEAFF
cdr3_nt: TGTGCCAGCAGCACACAGGGGGACACTGAAGCTTTCTTT
d_call: TRBD1
j_call: TRBJ1-1
v_call: TRBV7-2
clone_size: NA

cdr3_aa: CASSPTTGTHFGNEQFF
cdr3_nt: TGTGCCAGCAGCCCTACCACCGGGACTCACTTCGGCAATGAGCAGTTCTTC
d_call: NA
j_call: TRBJ2-1
v_call: TRBV7-2
clone_size: NA

cdr3_aa: CASSQGGETDTQYF
cdr3_nt: TGCGCCAGCAGCCAGGGTGGGGAAACAGATACGCAGTATTTT
d_call: NA
j_call: TRBJ2-3
v_call: TRBV5-1
clone_size: once

cdr3_aa: CASSPVASGANVLTF
cdr3_nt: TGTGCCAGCAGCCCCGTGGCGTCTGGGGCCAACGTCCTGACTTTC
d_call: NA
j_call: TRBJ2-6
v_call: TRBV7-2
clone_size: NA

cdr3_aa: CASTPRGRSNQPQHF
cdr3_nt: TGTGCCAGCACCCCGCGAGGGAGAAGCAATCAGCCCCAGCATTTT
d_call: NA
j_call: TRBJ1-5
v_call: TRBV3-1/TRBV3-2
clone_size: NA

cdr3_aa: CASSQGPPSEGETQYF
cdr3_nt: TGTGCCAGCAGCCAAGGACCCCCTAGCGAGGGGGAGACCCAGTACTTC
d_call: NA
j_call: TRBJ2-5
v_call: TRBV3-1/TRBV3-2
clone_size: NA

cdr3_aa: CASSYGRERTNEKLFF
cdr3_nt: TGTGCCAGCAGTTACGGGCGGGAGAGAACTAATGAAAAACTGTTTTTT
d_call: NA
j_call: TRBJ1-4
v_call: TRBV6-5
clone_size: NA

cdr3_aa: CASSLGQANTEAFF
cdr3_nt: TGTGCCAGCAGCCTTGGACAGGCGAACACTGAAGCTTTCTTT
d_call: TRBD1
j_call: TRBJ1-1
v_call: TRBV11-3
clone_size: NA

cdr3_aa: CAVGQHSTGPRGYTF
cdr3_nt: TGTGCCGTGGGCCAACATAGTACGGGCCCTAGGGGCTACACCTTC
d_call: NA
j_call: TRBJ1-2
v_call: TRBV7-9
clone_size: NA

cdr3_aa: CASSYAGIVANEQFF
cdr3_nt: TGTGCCAGCAGTTACGCCGGGATTGTGGCCAATGAGCAGTTCTTC
d_call: NA
j_call: TRBJ2-1
v_call: TRBV6-5
clone_size: NA

cdr3_aa: CASSPTVATEAFF
cdr3_nt: TGCGCCAGCAGCCCGACAGTTGCTACTGAAGCTTTCTTT
d_call: NA
j_call: TRBJ1-1
v_call: TRBV5-1
clone_size: few

cdr3_aa: CASSSGLAGAGDTQYF
cdr3_nt: TGTGCCAGCAGTTCGGGACTAGCGGGAGCGGGAGATACGCAGTATTTT
d_call: TRBD2
j_call: TRBJ2-3
v_call: TRBV6-6
clone_size: NA

cdr3_aa: CASSPTGLNTEAFF
cdr3_nt: TGTGCCAGCAGCCCGACAGGCCTGAACACTGAAGCTTTCTTT
d_call: NA
j_call: TRBJ1-1
v_call: TRBV7-9
clone_size: NA

cdr3_aa: CARSLGDRDFGETQYF
cdr3_nt: TGTGCCAGAAGCTTGGGGGACAGGGATTTCGGAGAGACCCAGTACTTC
d_call: TRBD1
j_call: TRBJ2-5
v_call: TRBV5-3
clone_size: NA

cdr3_aa: CASSIGSGAGTRMFF
cdr3_nt: TGTGCCAGTAGTATTGGGTCGGGAGCCGGGACTAGGATGTTCTTC
d_call: TRBD2
j_call: TRBJ2-1
v_call: TRBV19
clone_size: NA

cdr3_aa: CASTGQGARYGYTF
cdr3_nt: TGTGCCAGCACCGGACAGGGGGCAAGATATGGCTACACCTTC
d_call: TRBD1
j_call: TRBJ1-2
v_call: TRBV2
clone_size: NA

cdr3_aa: CASSSAGNEQFF
cdr3_nt: TGTGCCAGCAGCTCGGCGGGCAATGAGCAGTTCTTC
d_call: NA
j_call: TRBJ2-1
v_call: TRBV7-9
clone_size: NA

cdr3_aa: CASSQSRSNEQFF
cdr3_nt: TGTGCCAGCAGCCAATCAAGGTCCAATGAGCAGTTCTTC
d_call: NA
j_call: TRBJ2-1
v_call: TRBV16
clone_size: NA